The 26 T cell receptor beta chains in this list originate from one sample, sequenced in a study of CD8 T cells in Susac syndrome. Random hexamers were used to reverse transcribe about 0.5 to 1 ug of RNA. TCRdb recomputed calls from the immunoSEQ multiplex PCR reads with MiXCR, one row per CDR3 protein. The sample lists roughly 200,000 distinct CDR3 sequences, roughly 92% occurring once. Input material: CD4+ T cells from PBMCs. Receptor source: a human donor in good health.

V is TRBV11-2 and J is TRBJ2-2, with D unresolved. V was shortened by 0 bases and J by 1 base, with 6 bases between the two germline ends. This CDR3 has 15 residues. In germline, CDR1 is SGHAT, CDR2 FQNNGV. The CDR3 spells CASSLDMWNTGELFF. CDR3 nucleotide sequence: TGTGCCAGCAGCTTAGATATGTGGAACACCGGGGAGCTGTTTTTT. Using reference TRBV11-2 and TRBJ2-2 for the parts outside the CDR3, the full variable domain is EAGVAQSPRYKIIEKRQSVAFWCNPISGHATLYWYQQILGQGPKLLIQFQNNGVVDDSQLPKDRFSAERLKGVDSTLKIQPAKLEDSAVYLCASSLDMWNTGELFFGEGSRLTVL.

CDR3 nucleotides: TGTGCCAGCAGCCCTAGACAGGGGGCGGCGGCTGAAGCTTTCTTT. It codes for CASSPRQGAAAEAFF. The chain couples TRBV7-9 to TRBJ1-1; 10 positions match TRBD1. The CDR3 length is 15 residues. Looked up from germline, CDR1 is SEHNR and CDR2 is FQNEAQ (reference sequence). V trimming: 5 bases; J trimming: 6 bases; junction bases outside the gene matches: 9. Together with reference TRBV7-9 and TRBJ1-1, the CDR3 gives the full variable domain: DTGVSQNPRHKITKRGQNVTFRCDPISEHNRLYWYRQTLGQGPEFLTYFQNEAQLEKSRLLSDRFSAERPKGSFSTLEIQRTEQGDSAMYLCASSPRQGAAAEAFFGQGTRLTVV.

This rearrangement joins TRBV6-4 to TRBJ1-1, with D perhaps matching TRBD1 (6 bases). The CDR3 is made up of 15 amino acids. Germline loops: CDR1 MRHNA, CDR2 SNTAGT. Trimming cost V 5 bases and J 0 bases, with 13 bases left between them. CDR3: CASSPEGGMNTEAFF. CDR3 DNA: TGTGCCAGCAGTCCCGAAGGGGGGATGAACACTGAAGCTTTCTTT.

The chain combines TRBV20-1 with TRBJ2-5; 8 nucleotides align to TRBD2. V lost 1 base, J lost 5 bases, and 9 bases stayed unmatched. The CDR3 runs to 15 residues. CDR1 is DFQATT, CDR2 SNEGSKA, per germline (reference sequence). The CDR3 is CSARGPGGPRETQYF. The CDR3, as DNA: TGCAGTGCTAGAGGTCCGGGGGGGCCACGGGAGACCCAGTACTTC.

The chain employs TRBV4-1 and TRBJ1-2; no reliable D call. CDR1 and CDR2 from the germline V gene are MGHRA and YSYEKL. Trimming shortened V by 3 bases and J by 4 bases, and 3 bases separated the two germline ends. The CDR3 is 11 residues long. The CDR3, as DNA: TGCGCCAGCAGCCACAGCTATGGCTACACCTTC. The encoded protein is CASSHSYGYTF.

The chain combines TRBV28 with TRBJ1-4, with a weak D call TRBD1 (5 bases). V was cut by 8 bases and J by 8 bases, with 12 bases left in between. The germline gives CDR1 MDHEN, CDR2 SYDVKM. This CDR3 has 12 residues. This CDR3 is CASWGSREKLFF. Here the CDR3 DNA reads TGTGCCAGCTGGGGGAGTCGGGAAAAACTGTTTTTT. The variable domain in full, with the rest retrieved from reference TRBV28 and TRBJ1-4, is DVKVTQSSRYLVKRTGEKVFLECVQDMDHENMFWYRQDPGLGLRLIYFSYDVKMKEKGDIPEGYSVSREKKERFSLILESASTNQTSMYLCASWGSREKLFFGSGTQLSVL.

This sequence joins TRBV29-1 and TRBJ1-5; 11 nucleotides agree with TRBD1. The CDR3 totals 14 residues. Germline lookup yields CDR1 SQVTM and CDR2 ANQGSEA. J gave up 6 bases and V 4 bases, and 5 bases lay outside the gene matches. CDR3 amino acids: CSVGGQGVGQPQHF. CDR3 nucleotide sequence: TGCAGCGTTGGGGGACAGGGGGTCGGTCAGCCCCAGCATTTT.

V usage is TRBV19 and J usage is TRBJ2-4; 11 nucleotides match TRBD2. This CDR3 has 15 amino acids. With 5 bases clipped from V and 11 bases from J, the junction kept 11 bases outside the gene matches. CDR1 and CDR2 (germline): LNHDA, SQIVND (reference sequence). The CDR3 spells CASSSRLAGSRFQYF. The CDR3 DNA reads TGTGCCAGTAGTTCACGACTAGCGGGGTCGAGGTTTCAGTACTTC.

J is TRBJ2-2 and V is TRBV28; D remains ambiguous. V was trimmed by 8 bases and J by 7 bases, leaving 14 bases between them. Germline CDR1 MDHEN, CDR2 SYDVKM. The CDR3 spans 13 residues. The CDR3 sequence: CASAFRVGGELFF. CDR3 bases: TGTGCCAGCGCTTTCCGGGTCGGCGGGGAGCTGTTTTTT.

The chain has TRBV28 and TRBJ2-5; 9 bases line up with TRBD1. The CDR3 loop spans 15 amino acids. The germline V gene encodes CDR1 MDHEN and CDR2 SYDVKM. Trimming at V came to 8 bases and at J to 0 bases, leaving 7 bases not matched to a gene. In nucleotides, the CDR3 is TGTGCCAGCGGCCTAACAGGGGGCAACCAAGAGACCCAGTACTTC. Its translation: CASGLTGGNQETQYF. The full variable domain, rest sourced from reference TRBV28 and TRBJ2-5, is DVKVTQSSRYLVKRTGEKVFLECVQDMDHENMFWYRQDPGLGLRLIYFSYDVKMKEKGDIPEGYSVSREKKERFSLILESASTNQTSMYLCASGLTGGNQETQYFGPGTRLLVL.

The rearrangement uses TRBV27 and TRBJ1-4; TRBD1 might be the D (5 bases). The CDR3 has 14 residues. CDR1 is MNHEY, CDR2 SMNVEV, per germline (reference sequence). The germline V and J ends were trimmed by 2 bases and 5 bases, with 9 bases remaining between them. Written as DNA, the CDR3 is TGTGCCAGCAGTTTAGGCAGGGTAAATGAAAAACTGTTTTTT. Its protein product is CASSLGRVNEKLFF.

The rearrangement uses TRBV7-9 and TRBJ2-2; 8 bases fit TRBD1. After removal of 4 bases from V and 3 bases from J, the junction contained 7 bases not matched to a gene. The germline CDR1 and CDR2 sequences are SEHNR and FQNEAQ (reference sequence). The CDR3 is 16 amino acids. In nucleotides, the CDR3 is TGTGCCAGCAGCTCATCGACAGGGGAACACACCGGGGAGCTGTTTTTT. Amino acids: CASSSSTGEHTGELFF.

V gene TRBV2 combines with J gene TRBJ2-5; D possibly uses TRBD1 or TRBD2 (5 bases each). This CDR3 is built from 12 residues. Trimming took off 8 bases at V and 5 bases at J, with 12 bases between the two ends. Germline assignment: CDR1 SNHLY and CDR2 FYNNEI. The CDR3 region has the DNA TGTGCCAGCGGGTGGGACGGGGAGACCCAGTACTTC. Protein sequence: CASGWDGETQYF.

The V and J genes are TRBV12-3 or TRBV12-4 and TRBJ1-2; the D gene is possibly TRBD1 (6 bases). The CDR3 has 15 residues. Deletions cut 4 bases from V and 4 bases from J, with 16 bases between. The CDR3 coding sequence is TGTGCCAGCAGTTCTCTCAGGGGTGGGGGCTATGGCTACACCTTC. It yields the protein CASSSLRGGGYGYTF.

The genes are TRBV30 and TRBJ2-5, with TRBD1 as a possible D gene (5 bases). The CDR3 has 15 residues. V gave up 7 bases and J gave up 5 bases, with 23 bases separating them. The V gene's germline CDR1 is GTSNPN and CDR2 SVGIG (reference sequence). The CDR3 protein is CAYRTRAQLGETQYF. In DNA, the CDR3 is TGTGCCTACAGGACCAGGGCCCAACTCGGGGAGACCCAGTACTTC. Full variable domain (outside the CDR3, taken from reference TRBV30 and TRBJ2-5): SQTIHQWPATLVQPVGSPLSLECTVEGTSNPNLYWYRQAAGRGLQLLFYSVGIGQISSEVPQNLSASRPQDRQFILSSKKLLLSDSGFYLCAYRTRAQLGETQYFGPGTRLLVL.

V usage is TRBV20-1 and J usage is TRBJ2-5, with TRBD1 identical over 8 bases. V lost 2 bases and J lost 1; bases outside the gene matches: 6. The CDR3 is 15 residues long. Germline V gene lookup returns CDR1 DFQATT and CDR2 SNEGSKA (reference sequence). Here the CDR3 reads CSARTWGQAQETQYF. The DNA of the CDR3 is TGCAGTGCTAGAACGTGGGGACAGGCCCAAGAGACCCAGTACTTC.

This chain uses TRBV28 with TRBJ2-7; D unclear. The CDR3 consists of 11 residues. Deletions cut 8 bases from V and 1 base from J, with 6 bases between. Germline V CDR1 and CDR2: MDHEN, SYDVKM. The CDR3 is CASGPSYEQYF. The CDR3 bases are TGTGCCAGCGGGCCTTCCTACGAGCAGTACTTC.

This rearrangement joins TRBV5-1 to TRBJ2-2; D gene uncertain. The CDR3 has 13 amino acids. In germline, CDR1 is SGHRS, CDR2 YFSETQ. V was clipped by 4 bases and J by 4 bases, with 8 bases between them. The CDR3 bases are TGCGCCAGCAGCCCGACTGTCACCGGGGAGCTGTTTTTT. Its translation is CASSPTVTGELFF.

This chain connects TRBV7-3 to TRBJ2-5; 8 bases are shared with TRBD2. V was clipped by 3 bases and J by 2 bases; unmatched bases: 2. This CDR3 region has 14 residues. CDR1 is SGHTA, CDR2 FQGTGA, per germline. DNA of the CDR3: TGTGCCAGCAGCTTTGGACTAGCTCAAGAGACCCAGTACTTC. Translation gives CASSFGLAQETQYF. Complete variable domain (other parts from reference TRBV7-3 and TRBJ2-5): GAGVSQTPSNKVTEKGKYVELRCDPISGHTALYWYRQSLGQGPEFLIYFQGTGAADDSGLPNDRFFAVRPEGSVSTLKIQRTERGDSAVYLCASSFGLAQETQYFGPGTRLLVL.

This chain links TRBV7-2 with TRBJ1-2, with a tentative D call TRBD1 (5 bases). The CDR3 spans 14 residues. CDR1 SGHTA and CDR2 FQGNSA come from the germline V gene. Trimming took 5 bases from V and 8 from J, leaving 18 bases between them. The DNA of the CDR3 is TGTGCCAGCAGCCCGTGGGGCTCCTTGGGGGGCTACACCTTC. Its translation: CASSPWGSLGGYTF.

The chain recombines TRBV28 with TRBJ2-7; D might be TRBD1 (5 bases). The CDR3 is 14 residues long. Trimming took off 5 bases at V and 5 bases at J, with 16 bases between the two ends. CDR1 is MDHEN, CDR2 SYDVKM, per germline. In DNA form, the CDR3 reads TGTGCCAGCAGTCGAGGCAGGGCTTCCAACGAGCAGTACTTC. The encoded protein is CASSRGRASNEQYF.

V and J are TRBV7-8 and TRBJ2-2, with TRBD1 matching 8 bases. CDR1 and CDR2 (germline): SGHVS, FQNEAQ. J gave up 4 bases and V 5 bases, and 6 bases lay outside the gene matches. The CDR3 runs to 15 residues. Written as DNA, the CDR3 is TGTGCCAGCAGCAGACAGGGGCCGGGCACCGGGGAGCTGTTTTTT. It encodes CASSRQGPGTGELFF.

The J gene is TRBJ2-5, the V gene TRBV27, with a tentative D call TRBD2 (6 bases). This CDR3 is built from 14 residues. V shed 8 bases and J shed 5 bases, with 18 bases lying between them. CDR1 and CDR2 from the germline V gene are MNHEY and SMNVEV (reference sequence). The CDR3 sequence is CASWRDSVGETQYF. The CDR3 DNA reads TGTGCCAGCTGGCGGGACTCGGTCGGGGAGACCCAGTACTTC.

The chain is built from TRBV5-1 and TRBJ1-1; the D gene is possibly TRBD1 (6 bases). Trimming cost V 7 bases and J 1 base, with 17 bases left between them. The CDR3 is 15 residues long. Germline values: CDR1 SGHRS, CDR2 YFSETQ. CDR3 amino acids: CASSMGGASNTEAFF. The CDR3 DNA reads as TGCGCCAGCTCCATGGGGGGGGCTTCGAACACTGAAGCTTTCTTT.

The chain links TRBV10-3 to TRBJ2-1, with 9 bases aligning to TRBD2. The CDR3 runs 15 residues. The ends lost 5 bases at V and 2 bases at J; junction bases unmatched: 4. The germline gives CDR1 ENHRY, CDR2 SYGVKD. CDR3 nucleotides: TGTGCCATCAGTCTTAGCGGGGGCACCTACAATGAGCAGTTCTTC. The encoded protein is CAISLSGGTYNEQFF.

This chain's CDR3 is CASRQRAGSPLHF. The CDR3 bases are TGTGCCAGCAGACAGCGGGCCGGTTCACCCCTCCACTTT. The chain employs TRBV27 and TRBJ1-6; D is unclear. V was clipped by 6 bases and J by 9 bases, with 12 bases between them. Germline CDR1 MNHEY, CDR2 SMNVEV (reference sequence). CDR3 length equals 13 residues.